The clone carrying this TCR beta chain was detected only a few times. Some clones are missing from TCRdb's copy, which holds only in-frame ones; the method was immunoSEQ multiplex PCR. Of 200,000 to 250,000 clones in the sample, around 70% are singletons; the top ten hold approximately 15%. This sample was taken from a study of cytotoxic CD8 clonotypes in ibrutinib-treated CLL. Study context: The cohort had over nine relapsed/refractory and around 15 treatment-naive patients, 17 IGHV unmutated.

Trimming stripped 2 bases from V and 8 bases from J, with 12 bases between. This CDR3 has 13 residues. CDR1 and CDR2 (germline): MNHEY, SMNVEV (reference sequence). The receptor's source is a human donor with chronic lymphocytic leukemia. The chain has TRBV27 and TRBJ1-2, with D uncertain. Sequencing used PBMCs, obtained after 24 months of ibrutinib treatment. The CDR3 here is CASSLRVFDGYTF. The CDR3 region has the DNA TGTGCCAGCAGTTTAAGGGTTTTTGACGGCTACACCTTC.